These T cell receptor beta chains were read from a single sample in a study of cytomegalovirus exposure and HLA in healthy donors. Clones were read by immunoSEQ multiplex PCR, and TCRdb kept only the in-frame ones, dropping some. The sample lists some 130,000 clones, 65% to 80% seen once, with approximately 1.7% in the top ten. Material for sequencing was PBMCs. These receptors came from a human donor in good health. Both conserved end residues are part of each CDR3. A D gene is named only where the DNA matches it firmly. Size tells how often a clone was seen (once, few, many) or the class of an expanded clone, and some rows leave it out.

j_gene	len	d_gene	v_gene	abundance	CDR3nt	CDR3aa
TRBJ1-1	18	NA	TRBV7-9	NA	TGTGCCAGCAGCTTAGCCCCCCCCGGAGGCGGGCGTTCCACTGAAGCTTTCTTT	CASSLAPPGGGRSTEAFF
TRBJ1-2	13	NA	TRBV19	NA	TGTGCCAGTAGTAACCCAGGTACCTATGGCTACACCTTC	CASSNPGTYGYTF
TRBJ1-5	14	NA	TRBV28	NA	TGTGCCAGCAGTCGAGGGGGTGGCAATCAGCCCCAGCATTTT	CASSRGGGNQPQHF
TRBJ2-1	15	NA	TRBV19	NA	TGTGCCAGTAGTAGCGCCCGGGGGGCCGGGAATGAGCAGTTCTTC	CASSSARGAGNEQFF
TRBJ2-7	15	TRBD2	TRBV5-4	NA	TGTGCCAGCGGTTTAGCGGGGGGGGGCTCCTACGAGCAGTACTTC	CASGLAGGGSYEQYF
TRBJ2-3	17	TRBD2	TRBV7-3	NA	TGTGCCAGCAGCTTATTTTTGCGGGAGGCCCGGACAGATACGCAGTATTTT	CASSLFLREARTDTQYF
TRBJ1-5	15	TRBD1	TRBV10-3	NA	TGTGCCATCAGTGATTCTCAGGGGGGCAATCAGCCCCAGCATTTT	CAISDSQGGNQPQHF
TRBJ2-1	14	NA	TRBV28	NA	TGTGCCAGCAGTCCCTCCTACTCCTACAATGAGCAGTTCTTC	CASSPSYSYNEQFF
TRBJ2-3	16	TRBD1	TRBV7-8	NA	TGTGCCAGCAGTCACGATGGACAGGGGCCCACAGATACGCAGTATTTT	CASSHDGQGPTDTQYF
TRBJ2-1	13	NA	TRBV11-2	NA	TGTGCCAGCAGCCTAGGACTGTACAATGAGCAGTTCTTC	CASSLGLYNEQFF
TRBJ1-1	15	NA	TRBV27	NA	TGTGCCAGCAGTTTATCGGCCTTTCAGAACACTGAAGCTTTCTTT	CASSLSAFQNTEAFF
TRBJ2-3	16	NA	TRBV6-4	NA	TGTGCCAGCAGTGACTCTCCAGGTTACAGCACAGATACGCAGTATTTT	CASSDSPGYSTDTQYF
TRBJ2-7	15	TRBD2	TRBV15	NA	TGTGCCACCAGCAGAGTTGGTAGCGGGGGATACGAGCAGTACTTC	CATSRVGSGGYEQYF
TRBJ2-1	18	NA	TRBV7-2	few	TGTGCCAGCAGCTTTCAGGCTAGCGGACCAGGGGCCTACAATGAGCAGTTCTTC	CASSFQASGPGAYNEQFF
TRBJ2-7	13	NA	TRBV10-3	few	TGTGCCATCAGTGGGACTGATTACTACGAGCAGTACTTC	CAISGTDYYEQYF
TRBJ2-7	13	NA	TRBV10-3	NA	TGTGCCATCAGTGTGGGGCTTACCTACGAGCAGTACTTC	CAISVGLTYEQYF
TRBJ1-5	16	TRBD1	TRBV27	NA	TGTGCCAGCAGTTTCCACGGACAGGATAGCAATCAGCCCCAGCATTTT	CASSFHGQDSNQPQHF
TRBJ2-1	19	NA	TRBV11-3	NA	TGTGCCAGCAGCTTAGGAATGGCTCTAATTGGGGCATCCTACAATGAGCAGTTCTTC	CASSLGMALIGASYNEQFF
TRBJ2-7	14	NA	TRBV15	NA	TGTGCCACCAGCGATCAGGGGGGTTCCTACGAGCAGTACTTC	CATSDQGGSYEQYF
TRBJ2-7	14	TRBD2	TRBV7-2	once	TGTGCCAGCAGCCCACTAGCGGGAGGCATCGAGCAGTACTTC	CASSPLAGGIEQYF
TRBJ2-5	14	NA	TRBV28	NA	TGTGCCAGCAGTCCCCTCAGGGTCCAAGAGACCCAGTACTTC	CASSPLRVQETQYF
TRBJ2-3	14	NA	TRBV5-1	few	TGCGCCAGCAGCAAGGACAGAAGCACAGATACGCAGTATTTT	CASSKDRSTDTQYF
TRBJ2-7	16	TRBD2	TRBV7-2	NA	TGTGCCAGCAGCCCCCAGGGAGGGGCAGGAGTCTACGAGCAGTACTTC	CASSPQGGAGVYEQYF
TRBJ2-5	14	TRBD1	TRBV19	NA	TGTGCCAGTAGTACTCCGGGACAGGGAGAGACCCAGTACTTC	CASSTPGQGETQYF
TRBJ2-1	16	NA	TRBV9	NA	TGTGCCAGCAGCGGGAGTGGGGGGAGCTCCTACAATGAGCAGTTCTTC	CASSGSGGSSYNEQFF
TRBJ2-6	16	NA	TRBV7-2	NA	TGTGCCAGCAGCTTACAGGGTTGGTCTGGGGCCAACGTCCTGACTTTC	CASSLQGWSGANVLTF